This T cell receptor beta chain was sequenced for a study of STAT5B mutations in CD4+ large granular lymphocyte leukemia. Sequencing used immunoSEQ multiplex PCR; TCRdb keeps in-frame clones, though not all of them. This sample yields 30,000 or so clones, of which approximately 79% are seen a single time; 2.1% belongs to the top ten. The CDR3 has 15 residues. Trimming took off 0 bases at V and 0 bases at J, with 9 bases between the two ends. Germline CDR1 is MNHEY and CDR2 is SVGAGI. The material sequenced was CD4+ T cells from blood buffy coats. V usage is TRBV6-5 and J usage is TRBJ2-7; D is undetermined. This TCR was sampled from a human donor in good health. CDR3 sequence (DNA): TGTGCCAGCAGTTACTCCGACGCAAGCTCCTACGAGCAGTACTTC. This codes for CASSYSDASSYEQYF.